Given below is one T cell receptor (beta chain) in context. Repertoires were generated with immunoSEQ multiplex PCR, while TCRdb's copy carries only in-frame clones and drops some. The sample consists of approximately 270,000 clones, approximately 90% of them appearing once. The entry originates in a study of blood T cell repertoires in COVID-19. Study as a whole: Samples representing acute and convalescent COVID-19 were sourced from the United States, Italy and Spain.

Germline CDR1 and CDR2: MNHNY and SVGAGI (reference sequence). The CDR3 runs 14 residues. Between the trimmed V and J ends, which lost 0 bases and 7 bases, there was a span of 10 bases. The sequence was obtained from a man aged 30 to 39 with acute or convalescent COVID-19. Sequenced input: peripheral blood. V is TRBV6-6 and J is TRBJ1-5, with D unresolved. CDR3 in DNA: TGTGCCAGCAGTTACTCGGGGAGGCGGCAGCCCCAGCATTTT. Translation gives CASSYSGRRQPQHF.